These 22 T cell receptor beta chains share one sample of origin, sequenced in a study of shared clonotypes between healthy human individuals. Produced via immunoSEQ multiplex PCR; TCRdb's table is partial and in-frame only. Seen here are some 96,000 clones, less than 50% observed once, and the top ten hold roughly 16%. The sample taken for sequencing was PBMCs. These receptors came from a woman between 35 and 50 years old in good health. Some clones in this sample may be carry-over from other donors' samples.

In this sample, this clone turned up many times. The V and J genes are TRBV5-1 and TRBJ2-7, with D unclear. Germline V gene sequence: CDR1 SGHRS, CDR2 YFSETQ. The V end was cut by 6 bases, the J end by 7 bases, with 20 bases between. The CDR3 length is 14 residues. This chain's CDR3 is CASTTAPALGEQYF. The DNA for the CDR3 is TGCGCCAGCACCACCGCACCGGCCTTGGGGGAGCAGTACTTC.

This clone occurred many times. The chain employs TRBV5-1 and TRBJ2-3; D perhaps matches TRBD2 (6 bases). Germline V CDR1 and CDR2: SGHRS, YFSETQ. The CDR3 sequence is 16 residues long. V was clipped by 4 bases and J by 2 bases, with 17 bases between them. This CDR3 reads CASSPKRDWITDTQYF. CDR3 sequence (DNA): TGCGCCAGCAGCCCCAAACGGGACTGGATCACAGATACGCAGTATTTT.

V and J are TRBV5-1 and TRBJ1-4, with a weak D call TRBD1 (5 bases). Germline CDR1 is SGHRS and CDR2 is YFSETQ. The CDR3 consists of 13 residues. Trimming removed 4 bases from V and 8 bases from J, with 12 bases in between. The CDR3 spells CASSEPGGEKLFF. The CDR3 DNA reads TGCGCCAGCAGCGAACCCGGGGGGGAAAAACTGTTTTTT.

A word on this clone: A far larger clone is only one base removed, so a read error is likely. This chain links TRBV6-5 with TRBJ2-5; a weak D match, TRBD1 (6 bases). The J call may be wrong; the DNA end is better matched by TRBJ2-7. Germline CDR1 reads MNHEY; CDR2 reads SVGAGI. The CDR3 sequence is 15 residues long. Here the CDR3 reads CASAGVGQSCYEQYF. As DNA, the CDR3 is TGTGCCAGCGCAGGGGTAGGGCAGTCTTGCTACGAGCAGTACTTC.

The V gene is TRBV29-1, the J gene TRBJ2-4; unclear D gene. The CDR3 has 12 amino acids. V lost 3 bases and J 1 base, leaving 4 bases between the germline ends. Germline V gives CDR1 SQVTM, CDR2 ANQGSEA. The CDR3 DNA reads as TGCAGCGTTGACACGGCCAAAAACATTCAGTACTTC. It specifies CSVDTAKNIQYF.

This clone was detected a few times. This chain joins TRBV5-5 and TRBJ1-2; D gene ambiguous. V gave up 7 bases and J gave up 5 bases, with 6 bases separating them. In germline, CDR1 is SGHKS, CDR2 YYEKEE (reference sequence). The CDR3 totals 10 residues. The chain's CDR3 is CASSSYGYTF. The CDR3 DNA reads as TGTGCCAGCTCCTCGTATGGCTACACCTTC.

With regard to this clone: This is likely an artifact of a read error, given a far larger clone one base away. J is TRBJ2-7 and V is TRBV29-1; TRBD2 agrees at 8 bases. Germline lookup yields CDR1 SQVTM and CDR2 ANQGSEA. The CDR3 contains 13 residues. CDR3 coding DNA: TGCAGCGCTGAAGTTAGCGGGACCTACGAGCAGTACTTC. Protein: CSAEVSGTYEQYF.

With regard to this clone: Only one base separates this from a far larger clonotype, so it likely reflects a read error. This chain connects TRBV6-4 to TRBJ2-1, with 7 bases aligning to TRBD1. The CDR3 covers 15 residues. CDR1 is MRHNA and CDR2 is SNTAGT in the germline V gene. Here the CDR3 DNA reads TGCGCCAGCAGCCCTCAAGGGGGCCCCTACAATGAGCAGTTCTTC. Translating gives CASSPQGGPYNEQFF.

This clone occurred a few times. This chain joins TRBV30 and TRBJ2-1, with 10 bases lining up with TRBD2. The CDR3 runs 12 residues. The germline gives CDR1 GTSNPN, CDR2 SVGIG (reference sequence). The J segment lost 10 bases and the V segment lost 3 bases, leaving 3 bases of the junction unmatched. In DNA form, the CDR3 reads TGTGCCTGGAGAAGTAGCGGGGGGGAGCAGTTCTTC. It encodes CAWRSSGGEQFF.

V usage is TRBV27 and J usage is TRBJ1-1; D might be TRBD1 (5 bases). The CDR3 sequence is 13 residues long. The germline CDR1 and CDR2 sequences are MNHEY and SMNVEV (reference sequence). Trimming removed 3 bases from V and 5 bases from J, with 10 bases in between. CDR3 loop: CASSFREGTEAFF. Written as DNA, the CDR3 is TGTGCCAGCAGTTTTAGGGAGGGGACTGAAGCTTTCTTT.

This clone was seen a handful of times. The chain joins TRBV27 to TRBJ2-7, with 10 bases that match TRBD1. This CDR3 is 13 amino acids long. Germline-derived CDR1 and CDR2 are MNHEY and SMNVEV (reference sequence). With 6 bases clipped from V and 4 bases from J, the junction kept 3 bases outside the gene matches. The CDR3 bases are TGTGCCAGCAGCCGACAGGGGGCGTACGAGCAGTACTTC. Amino acid sequence: CASSRQGAYEQYF.

This clone was found a few times. This rearrangement joins TRBV10-1 to TRBJ2-7; weak D call: TRBD1 (5 bases). V shed 4 bases and J shed 1 base, with 8 bases lying between them. Germline-derived CDR1 and CDR2 are WNHNN and SYGVQD (reference sequence). The CDR3 has 13 amino acids. CDR3: CASSGQPSYEQYF. CDR3 in DNA: TGCGCCAGCAGTGGACAGCCGTCCTACGAGCAGTACTTC.

With regard to this clone: The identical CDR3 is also encoded by other nucleotide sequences in the sample. This chain links TRBV6-1 with TRBJ1-5; D unresolved. The CDR3 is made up of 16 amino acids. The germline CDR1 and CDR2 sequences are MNHNS and SASEGT. Trimming removed 3 bases at V and 0 bases at J, with 12 bases between. The CDR3 reads CASSDLAGYSNQPQHF. DNA for the CDR3: TGTGCCAGCAGTGATCTAGCCGGCTATAGCAATCAGCCCCAGCATTTT.

The chain recombines TRBV5-1 with TRBJ2-1; D gene unclear. The CDR3 contains 14 residues. Trimming took off 6 bases at V and 8 bases at J, with 18 bases between the two ends. Germline V gene sequence: CDR1 SGHRS, CDR2 YFSETQ. The CDR3 DNA reads TGCGCCAGCACCTCAGGATCCCCTGGTCATGAGCAGTTCTTC. This sequence encodes CASTSGSPGHEQFF.

V gene TRBV2 combines with J gene TRBJ2-5; no definite D call. Judging by the DNA end, TRBJ2-7 fits better; the J call may be wrong. The V gene's germline CDR1 is SNHLY and CDR2 FYNNEI. This CDR3 spans 13 amino acids. CDR3 nucleotide sequence: TGTGCCAGCAGTGATATGTGGGGCTACGAGCAGTACTTC. It is translated as CASSDMWGYEQYF.

This clone appeared a few times. The genes are TRBV6-1 and TRBJ2-5, with 12 bases matching TRBD1. With 4 bases clipped from V and 6 bases from J, the junction kept 6 bases outside the gene matches. The CDR3 is made up of 15 amino acids. Germline-derived CDR1 and CDR2 are MNHNS and SASEGT. The CDR3 DNA reads as TGTGCCAGCAGTGTCGGGACAGGGGGCGGAAAGACCCAGTACTTC. Translated, it gives CASSVGTGGGKTQYF.

The chain recombines TRBV30 with TRBJ1-5; possibly TRBD1 for D (5 bases). The CDR3 runs to 13 residues. Trimming removed 5 bases at V and 5 bases at J, with 13 bases between. Germline V gene sequence: CDR1 GTSNPN, CDR2 SVGIG (reference sequence). Here the CDR3 DNA reads TGTGCCTGGGCAAGGGGTTTCGATCAGCCCCAGCATTTT. This codes for CAWARGFDQPQHF.

V and J are TRBV4-2 and TRBJ2-7, with 7 bases that match TRBD2. The CDR3 spans 16 residues. Germline CDR1 is LGHNA and CDR2 is YNFKEQ. Germline trimming cut 0 bases from V and 0 bases from J; bases unmatched to any gene: 5. The chain's CDR3 is CASSQDRTRSSYEQYF. CDR3 DNA: TGTGCCAGCAGCCAAGATAGGACTAGGAGCTCCTACGAGCAGTACTTC.

The rearrangement uses TRBV15 and TRBJ2-3, with D uncertain. The V gene lost 3 bases and the J gene lost 10 bases, with 14 bases spanning the gap. Germline CDR1 reads LNHNV; CDR2 reads YYDKDF (reference sequence). The CDR3 has 13 residues. The CDR3 DNA reads TGTGCCACCAGCAGGGATCAACGGTCGGCGCAGTATTTT. Encoded protein: CATSRDQRSAQYF.

The chain couples TRBV10-3 to TRBJ2-7, with 7 bases that match TRBD2. The CDR3 is 13 amino acids. J was trimmed by 2 bases and V by 11 bases; bases with no gene match: 9. Germline values: CDR1 ENHRY, CDR2 SYGVKD. CDR3 sequence: CAAQDGLAYEQYF. The CDR3 DNA follows: TGTGCCGCCCAGGACGGACTAGCCTACGAGCAGTACTTC.

V is TRBV28 and J is TRBJ2-7; 9 bases fit TRBD2. The CDR3 loop spans 13 amino acids. V shed 9 bases and J 3 bases; nucleotides not matched to a gene: 6. CDR1 and CDR2 from the germline V gene are MDHEN and SYDVKM. CDR3 sequence reads: CASKAGGLYEQYF. The DNA for the CDR3 is TGTGCCAGTAAAGCGGGAGGCCTCTACGAGCAGTACTTC.

This clone has ten or more counts. The chain has TRBV18 and TRBJ1-4, with TRBD1 matching over 9 bases. The CDR3 consists of 16 residues. Germline values: CDR1 KGHSH, CDR2 LQKENI. The junction had 11 bases not matched to a gene; V was cut back by 4 bases and J by 8 bases. DNA of the CDR3: TGTGCCAGCTCACGGGACAGGGAAGACGTCGGAGAAAAACTGTTTTTT. It translates to CASSRDREDVGEKLFF.